This paragraph reports one T cell receptor (beta chain). Its antigen remains unidentified. The germline gives CDR1 SGHRS, CDR2 YFSETQ. V was pared by 4 bases and J by 8 bases, with 16 bases between. The CDR3 extends over 14 amino acids. This specimen belongs to a study of cytomegalovirus exposure and HLA in healthy donors. Notes on the study in general: An analysis that came later showed most CMV-associated TCR beta chains appearing HLA-restricted. About 87% or about 30% of the time was how often most TCR beta V segments were productive, according to an earlier analysis.

PCR amplification relied on 60 Vbeta primers (plus 13 Jbeta primers). TCRdb's table, derived via immunoSEQ multiplex PCR, lists solely in-frame clones and lacks some. The repertoire holds 120,000 to 150,000 clones, 79% seen once, with roughly 6.7% in the top ten. The source material was PBMCs. This clonotype was sampled from a woman aged 35 to 49 in good health and CMV-seropositive. V usage is TRBV5-1 and J usage is TRBJ2-1; perhaps TRBD2 as D (7 bases). For the CDR3, the DNA is TGCGCCAGCAGCCCGGAGTCCGGGGGGCATGAGCAGTTCTTC. This translates into CASSPESGGHEQFF.